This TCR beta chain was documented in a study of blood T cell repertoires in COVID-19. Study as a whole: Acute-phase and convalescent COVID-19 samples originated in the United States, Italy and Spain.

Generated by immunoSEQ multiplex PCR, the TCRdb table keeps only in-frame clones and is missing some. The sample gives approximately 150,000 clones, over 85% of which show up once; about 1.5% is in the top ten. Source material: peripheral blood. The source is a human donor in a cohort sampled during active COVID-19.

CDR3 residues: CASKIQGNSPLHF. The DNA for the CDR3 is TGTGCCAGTAAGATACAGGGAAATTCACCCCTCCACTTT. The rearrangement links TRBV19 to TRBJ1-6; TRBD1 might be the D (6 bases). V shed 7 bases and J shed 7 bases, with 11 bases lying between them. The V gene's germline CDR1 is LNHDA and CDR2 SQIVND (reference sequence). The length of the CDR3 is 13 residues.